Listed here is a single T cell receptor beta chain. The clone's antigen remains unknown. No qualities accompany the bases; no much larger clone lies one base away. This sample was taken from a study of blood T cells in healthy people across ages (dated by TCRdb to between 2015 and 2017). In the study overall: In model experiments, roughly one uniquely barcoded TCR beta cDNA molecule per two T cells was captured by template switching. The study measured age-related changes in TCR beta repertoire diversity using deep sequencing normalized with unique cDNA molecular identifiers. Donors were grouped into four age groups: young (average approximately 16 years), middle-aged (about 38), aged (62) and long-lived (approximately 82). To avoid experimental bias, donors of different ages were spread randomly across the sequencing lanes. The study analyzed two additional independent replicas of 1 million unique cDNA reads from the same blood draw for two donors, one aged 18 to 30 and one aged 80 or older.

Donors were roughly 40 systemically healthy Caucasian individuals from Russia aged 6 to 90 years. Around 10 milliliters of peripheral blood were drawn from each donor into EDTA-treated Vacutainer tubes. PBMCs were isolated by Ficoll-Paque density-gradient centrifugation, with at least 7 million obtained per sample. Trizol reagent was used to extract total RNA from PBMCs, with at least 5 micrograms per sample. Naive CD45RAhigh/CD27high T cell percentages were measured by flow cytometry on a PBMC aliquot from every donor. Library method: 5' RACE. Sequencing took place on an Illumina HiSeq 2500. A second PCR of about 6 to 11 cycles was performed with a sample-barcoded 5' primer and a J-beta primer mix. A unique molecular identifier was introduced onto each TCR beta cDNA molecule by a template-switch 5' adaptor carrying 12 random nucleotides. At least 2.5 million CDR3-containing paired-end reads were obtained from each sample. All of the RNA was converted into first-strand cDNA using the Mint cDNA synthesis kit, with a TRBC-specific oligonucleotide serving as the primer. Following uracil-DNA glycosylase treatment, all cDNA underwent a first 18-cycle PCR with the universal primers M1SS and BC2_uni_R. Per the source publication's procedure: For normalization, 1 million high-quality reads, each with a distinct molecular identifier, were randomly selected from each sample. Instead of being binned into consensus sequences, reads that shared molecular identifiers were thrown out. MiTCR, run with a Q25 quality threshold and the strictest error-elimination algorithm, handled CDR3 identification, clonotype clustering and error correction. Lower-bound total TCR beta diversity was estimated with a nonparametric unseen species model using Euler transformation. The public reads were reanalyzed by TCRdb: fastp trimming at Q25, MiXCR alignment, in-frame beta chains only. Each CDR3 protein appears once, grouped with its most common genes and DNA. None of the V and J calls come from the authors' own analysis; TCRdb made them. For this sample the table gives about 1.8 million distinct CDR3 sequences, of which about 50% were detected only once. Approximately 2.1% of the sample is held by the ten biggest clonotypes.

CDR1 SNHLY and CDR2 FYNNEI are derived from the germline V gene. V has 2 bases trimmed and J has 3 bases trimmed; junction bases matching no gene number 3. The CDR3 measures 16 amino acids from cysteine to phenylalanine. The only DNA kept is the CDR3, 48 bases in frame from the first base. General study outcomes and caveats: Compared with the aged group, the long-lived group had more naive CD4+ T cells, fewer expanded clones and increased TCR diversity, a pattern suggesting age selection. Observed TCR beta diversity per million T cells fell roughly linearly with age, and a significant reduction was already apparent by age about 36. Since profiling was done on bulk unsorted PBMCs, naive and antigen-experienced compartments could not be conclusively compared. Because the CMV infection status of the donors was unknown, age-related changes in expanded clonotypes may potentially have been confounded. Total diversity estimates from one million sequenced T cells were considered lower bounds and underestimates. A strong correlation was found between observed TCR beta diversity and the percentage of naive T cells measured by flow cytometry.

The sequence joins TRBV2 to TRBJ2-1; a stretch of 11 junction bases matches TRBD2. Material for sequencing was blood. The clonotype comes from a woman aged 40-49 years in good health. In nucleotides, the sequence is TGTGCCAGCAGTGAACTAGCGGGGGGATACTACAATGAGCAGTTCTTC. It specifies CASSELAGGYYNEQFF. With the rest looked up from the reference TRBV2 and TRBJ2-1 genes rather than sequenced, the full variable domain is EPEVTQTPSHQVTQMGQEVILRCVPISNHLYFYWYRQILGQKVEFLVSFYNNEISEKSEIFDDQFSVERPDGSNFTLKIRSTKLEDSAMYFCASSELAGGYYNEQFFGPGTRLTVL.